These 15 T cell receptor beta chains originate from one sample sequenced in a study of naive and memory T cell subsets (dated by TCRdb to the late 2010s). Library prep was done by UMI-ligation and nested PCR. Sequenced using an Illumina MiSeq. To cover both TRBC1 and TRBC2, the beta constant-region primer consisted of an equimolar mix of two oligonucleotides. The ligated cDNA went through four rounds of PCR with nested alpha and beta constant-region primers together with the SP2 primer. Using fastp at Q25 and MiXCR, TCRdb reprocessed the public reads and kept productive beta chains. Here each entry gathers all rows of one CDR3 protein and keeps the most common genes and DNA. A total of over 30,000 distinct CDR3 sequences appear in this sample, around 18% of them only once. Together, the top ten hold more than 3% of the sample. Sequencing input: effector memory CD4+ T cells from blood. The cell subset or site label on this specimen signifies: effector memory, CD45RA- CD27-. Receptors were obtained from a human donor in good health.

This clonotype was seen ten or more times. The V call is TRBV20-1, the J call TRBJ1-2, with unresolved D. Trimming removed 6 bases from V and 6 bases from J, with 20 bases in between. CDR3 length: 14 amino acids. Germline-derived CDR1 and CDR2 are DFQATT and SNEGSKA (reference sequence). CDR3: CSATSQLKSDGYTF. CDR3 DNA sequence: TGCAGTGCAACCTCACAACTAAAGTCGGATGGCTACACCTTC.

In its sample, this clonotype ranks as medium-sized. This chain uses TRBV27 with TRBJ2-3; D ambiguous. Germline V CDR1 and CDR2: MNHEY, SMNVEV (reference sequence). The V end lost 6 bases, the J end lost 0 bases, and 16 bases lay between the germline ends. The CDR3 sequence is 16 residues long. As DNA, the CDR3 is TGTGCCAGCAGGCGGATCCCAGCGCTTAGCACAGATACGCAGTATTTT. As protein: CASRRIPALSTDTQYF.

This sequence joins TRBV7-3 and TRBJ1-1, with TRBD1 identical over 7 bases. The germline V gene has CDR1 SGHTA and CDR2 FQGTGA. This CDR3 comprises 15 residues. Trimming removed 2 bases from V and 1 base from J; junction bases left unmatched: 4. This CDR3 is CASSLGGQRNTEAFF. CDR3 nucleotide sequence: TGTGCCAGCAGCTTAGGGGGACAGCGGAACACTGAAGCTTTCTTT.

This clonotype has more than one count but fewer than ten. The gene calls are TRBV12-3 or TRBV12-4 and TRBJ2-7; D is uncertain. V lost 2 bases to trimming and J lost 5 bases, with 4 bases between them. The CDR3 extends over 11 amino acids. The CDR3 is CASSLLNEQYF. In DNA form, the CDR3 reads TGTGCCAGCAGTTTACTGAACGAGCAGTACTTC.

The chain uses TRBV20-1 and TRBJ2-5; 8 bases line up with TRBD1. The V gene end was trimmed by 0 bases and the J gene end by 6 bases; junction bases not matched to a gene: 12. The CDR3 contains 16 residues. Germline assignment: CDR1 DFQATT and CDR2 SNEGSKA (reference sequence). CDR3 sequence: CSAREVVTGDGKTQYF. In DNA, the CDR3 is TGCAGTGCTAGAGAAGTCGTGACAGGGGACGGGAAGACCCAGTACTTC.

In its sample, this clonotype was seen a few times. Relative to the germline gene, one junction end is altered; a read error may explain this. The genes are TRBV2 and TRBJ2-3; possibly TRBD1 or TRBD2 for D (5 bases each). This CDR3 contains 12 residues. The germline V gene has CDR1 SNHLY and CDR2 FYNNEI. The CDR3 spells CASSLRGARMHF. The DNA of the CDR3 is TGTGCCAGCAGTCTACGGGGCGCGAGGATGCATTTT.

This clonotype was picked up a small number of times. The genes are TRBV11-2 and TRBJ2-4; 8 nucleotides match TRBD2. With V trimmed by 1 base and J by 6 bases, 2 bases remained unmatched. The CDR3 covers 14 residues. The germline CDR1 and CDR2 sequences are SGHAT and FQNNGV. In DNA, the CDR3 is TGTGCCAGCAGCTTAGGCCTAGCGGGAAACATTCAGTACTTC. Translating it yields CASSLGLAGNIQYF.

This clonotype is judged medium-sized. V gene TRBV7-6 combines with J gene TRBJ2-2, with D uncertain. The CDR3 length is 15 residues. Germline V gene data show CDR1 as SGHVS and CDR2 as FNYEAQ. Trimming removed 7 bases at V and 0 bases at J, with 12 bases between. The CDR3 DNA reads TGTGCCAGCATGTCCAACACCGCGAACACCGGGGAGCTGTTTTTT. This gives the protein CASMSNTANTGELFF.

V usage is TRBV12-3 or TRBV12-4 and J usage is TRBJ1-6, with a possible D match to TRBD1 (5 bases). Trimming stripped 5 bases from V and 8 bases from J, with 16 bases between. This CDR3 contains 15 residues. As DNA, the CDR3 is TGTGCCAGCAGTGTGATTTCGGGGGGAGATTCACCCCTCCACTTT. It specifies CASSVISGGDSPLHF.

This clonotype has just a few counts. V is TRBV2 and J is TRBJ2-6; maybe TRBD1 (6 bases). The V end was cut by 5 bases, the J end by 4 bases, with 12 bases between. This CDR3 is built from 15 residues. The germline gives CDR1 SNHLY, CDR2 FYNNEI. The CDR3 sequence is CASSLQGPGANVLTF. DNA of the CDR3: TGTGCCAGCAGTCTACAGGGCCCCGGGGCCAACGTCCTGACTTTC.

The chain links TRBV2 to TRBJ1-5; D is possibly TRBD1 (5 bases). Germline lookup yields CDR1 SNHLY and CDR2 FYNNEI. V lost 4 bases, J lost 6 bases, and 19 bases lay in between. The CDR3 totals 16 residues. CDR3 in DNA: TGTGCCAGCAGTGCTTATGGGGCGGTCAGCGGTCAGCCCCAGCATTTT. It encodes CASSAYGAVSGQPQHF. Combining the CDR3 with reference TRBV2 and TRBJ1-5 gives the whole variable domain EPEVTQTPSHQVTQMGQEVILRCVPISNHLYFYWYRQILGQKVEFLVSFYNNEISEKSEIFDDQFSVERPDGSNFTLKIRSTKLEDSAMYFCASSAYGAVSGQPQHFGDGTRLSIL.

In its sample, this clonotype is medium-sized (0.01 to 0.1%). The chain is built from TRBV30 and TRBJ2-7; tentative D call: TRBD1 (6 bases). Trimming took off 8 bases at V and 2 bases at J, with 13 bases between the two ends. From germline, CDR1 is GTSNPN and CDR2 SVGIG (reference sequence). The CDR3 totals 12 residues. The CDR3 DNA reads TGTGCCACCGCGCAGGGGACCTACGAGCAGTACTTC. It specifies CATAQGTYEQYF.

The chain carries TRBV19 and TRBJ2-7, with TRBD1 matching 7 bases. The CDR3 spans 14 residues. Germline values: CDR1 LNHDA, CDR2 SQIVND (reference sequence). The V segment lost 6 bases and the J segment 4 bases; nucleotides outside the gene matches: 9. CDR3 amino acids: CASSTGQIPYEQYF. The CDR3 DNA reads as TGTGCCAGTAGCACGGGACAGATTCCATACGAGCAGTACTTC.

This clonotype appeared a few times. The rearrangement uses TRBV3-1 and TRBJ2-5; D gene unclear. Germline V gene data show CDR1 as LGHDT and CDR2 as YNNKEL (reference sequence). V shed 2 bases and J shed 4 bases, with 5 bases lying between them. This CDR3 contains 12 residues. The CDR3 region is CASSQTLETQYF. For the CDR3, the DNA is TGTGCCAGCAGCCAAACGTTAGAGACCCAGTACTTC.

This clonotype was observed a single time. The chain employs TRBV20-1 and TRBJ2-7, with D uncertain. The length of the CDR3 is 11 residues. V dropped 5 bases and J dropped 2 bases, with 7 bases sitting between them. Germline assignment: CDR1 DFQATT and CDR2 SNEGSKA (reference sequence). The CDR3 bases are TGCAGTGCTCACGGAGCCTACGAGCAGTACTTC. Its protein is CSAHGAYEQYF.